The rows below give T cell receptor beta chains drawn from one sample of a study of T cell clones after liver transplantation. Using immunoSEQ multiplex PCR, the repertoire was profiled, and TCRdb retains in-frame clones only, with some absent. The sample shows under 85,000 clones, roughly 80% of them seen only once. Specimen: CD4+ T cells from blood, collected 12 months after liver transplant. These receptor sequences come from a human patient who received a liver transplant. A subset of T cells may come from the graft donor. The CDR3 runs from the conserved cysteine through the conserved F or W. Each record gives: D gene, V gene, J gene, clone size, CDR3 protein. The D gene is left open where the match is weak. A row's size may be missing; if present it is once, few, many or a size class.

D: NA; V: TRBV2; J: TRBJ1-5; size: NA; CDR3: CASSDESVEPQHF
D: TRBD1; V: TRBV5-1; J: TRBJ1-1; size: NA; CDR3: CASSLQGATEAFF
D: NA; V: TRBV28; J: TRBJ1-1; size: once; CDR3: CASSPHSASRGAFF
D: NA; V: TRBV5-1; J: TRBJ2-2; size: once; CDR3: CASSYQLNTGELFF
D: NA; V: TRBV7-6; J: TRBJ2-2; size: NA; CDR3: CASSFRGNTGELFF
D: TRBD2; V: TRBV5-1; J: TRBJ2-7; size: NA; CDR3: CASSSTSGSDEQYF
D: NA; V: TRBV19; J: TRBJ1-5; size: NA; CDR3: CASSKDSISNQPQHF
D: NA; V: TRBV6-1; J: TRBJ1-1; size: NA; CDR3: CASSEGRSGGSSMNTEAFF
D: NA; V: TRBV11-2; J: TRBJ1-3; size: few; CDR3: CASSLQGAGNTIYF
D: TRBD2; V: TRBV9; J: TRBJ2-7; size: NA; CDR3: CASSVRSSGHAYEQYF
D: NA; V: TRBV19; J: TRBJ2-5; size: NA; CDR3: CASSIDLFPGGRETQYF
D: NA; V: TRBV7-2; J: TRBJ1-1; size: NA; CDR3: CASRKNPTAQNTEAFF
D: NA; V: TRBV5-1; J: TRBJ1-1; size: once; CDR3: CASSVRGTEAFF
D: NA; V: TRBV29-1; J: TRBJ2-2; size: few; CDR3: CSVGGKSSGELFF
D: TRBD1; V: TRBV10-1; J: TRBJ2-1; size: NA; CDR3: CASSDKPRGQWNEQFF
D: NA; V: TRBV7-2; J: TRBJ1-1; size: few; CDR3: CASSLAWGPAFF
D: TRBD2; V: TRBV6-1; J: TRBJ2-3; size: NA; CDR3: CASSGTSGSLVFNIDTQYF
D: NA; V: TRBV5-1; J: TRBJ2-2; size: NA; CDR3: CASSFPTRTYPRTGELFF
D: NA; V: TRBV5-6; J: TRBJ2-5; size: NA; CDR3: CASSLGLGGSQYF
D: NA; V: TRBV16; J: TRBJ2-5; size: NA; CDR3: CASSQWETQYF
D: NA; V: TRBV6-1; J: TRBJ2-3; size: NA; CDR3: CASSEIGQQYF
D: NA; V: TRBV6-5; J: TRBJ1-5; size: NA; CDR3: CASSYGGSQPQHF
D: TRBD1; V: TRBV28; J: TRBJ1-3; size: NA; CDR3: CASRPGQGRLAGNTIYF
D: NA; V: TRBV6-6; J: TRBJ1-1; size: NA; CDR3: CASIKSQVNTEAFF
D: NA; V: TRBV6-1; J: TRBJ1-5; size: NA; CDR3: CASNAWPQPQHF
D: TRBD2; V: TRBV9; J: TRBJ2-5; size: NA; CDR3: CASSVGGRARETQYF
D: NA; V: TRBV7-2; J: TRBJ2-5; size: once; CDR3: CASSLAAGTGGETQYF
D: TRBD2; V: TRBV4-3; J: TRBJ2-3; size: NA; CDR3: CASSISGRETDTQYF
D: TRBD1; V: TRBV28; J: TRBJ1-2; size: few; CDR3: CASSLGLGQPPNYGYTF
D: NA; V: TRBV6-1; J: TRBJ2-4; size: once; CDR3: CASSGVGRGKNIQYF
D: TRBD1; V: TRBV2; J: TRBJ1-2; size: few; CDR3: CAIPGTGVAPDTF
D: TRBD1; V: TRBV18; J: TRBJ1-5; size: NA; CDR3: CASSPPGQGRSEPQHF
D: TRBD2; V: TRBV7-8; J: TRBJ2-5; size: NA; CDR3: CASTLGGGGQETQYF
D: TRBD2; V: TRBV5-1; J: TRBJ2-1; size: NA; CDR3: CASSSGLAGDNEQFF
D: NA; V: TRBV4-2; J: TRBJ2-2; size: NA; CDR3: CASSSQTGTNTGELFF
D: NA; V: TRBV29-1; J: TRBJ2-1; size: NA; CDR3: CSVGSDEQFF
D: NA; V: TRBV28; J: TRBJ2-7; size: NA; CDR3: CASSLNLEEQYF
D: NA; V: TRBV18; J: TRBJ1-5; size: NA; CDR3: CASSPDSLSNQPQHF
D: NA; V: TRBV7-8; J: TRBJ1-2; size: NA; CDR3: CASSLDSGGNYGYTF
D: NA; V: TRBV7-9; J: TRBJ2-1; size: NA; CDR3: CASSLAWEQFF